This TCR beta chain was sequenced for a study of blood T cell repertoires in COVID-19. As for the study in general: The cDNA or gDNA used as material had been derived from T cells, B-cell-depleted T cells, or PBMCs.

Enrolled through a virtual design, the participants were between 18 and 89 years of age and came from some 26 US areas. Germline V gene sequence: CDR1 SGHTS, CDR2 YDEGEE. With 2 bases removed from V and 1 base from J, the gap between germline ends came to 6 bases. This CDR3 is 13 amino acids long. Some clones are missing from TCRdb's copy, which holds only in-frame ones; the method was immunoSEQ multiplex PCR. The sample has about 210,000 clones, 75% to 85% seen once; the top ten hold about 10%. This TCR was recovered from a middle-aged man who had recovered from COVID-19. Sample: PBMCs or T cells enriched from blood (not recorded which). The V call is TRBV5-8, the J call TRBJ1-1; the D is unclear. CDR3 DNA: TGTGCCAGCAGCTTTCCTAAGAACACTGAAGCTTTCTTT. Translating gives CASSFPKNTEAFF.